The next 19 T cell receptor beta chains were all read from a single sample in a study of blood T cells in healthy people across ages (dated by TCRdb to the mid-2010s). Receptor amplification or capture employed 5' RACE. The sequencer was an Illumina HiSeq 2500. A second PCR of roughly 6 to 11 cycles was run with a J-beta primer mix and a sample-barcoded 5' primer. TCRdb applied fastp at Q25 and MiXCR to the public reads, then kept only in-frame beta chains. Rows are unified per CDR3 protein, each entry keeping the most common DNA and genes. Counted in this sample were under 1 million distinct CDR3 sequences; around 43% of them appeared once. The top ten clonotypes cover roughly 19% of the sample. Sample: blood. These receptors all come from a man in his fifties or sixties in good health.

Only a few counts were recorded for this clonotype. The rearrangement links TRBV6-5 to TRBJ2-5, with D possibly being TRBD2 (6 bases). Trimming took off 6 bases at V and 4 bases at J, with 15 bases between the two ends. The CDR3 consists of 14 residues. Germline V gene sequence: CDR1 MNHEY, CDR2 SVGAGI. Written as DNA, the CDR3 is TGTGCCAGCAGGGAAACACGTAGCGGAGAGACCCAGTACTTC. Amino acids: CASRETRSGETQYF.

The rearrangement links TRBV7-2 to TRBJ2-5; D not resolved. V lost 2 bases to trimming and J lost 11 bases, with 18 bases between them. CDR1 and CDR2 from the germline V gene are SGHTA and FQGNSA. This CDR3 comprises 14 residues. The CDR3 spells CASSLTPAVGEQYF. In DNA form, the CDR3 reads TGTGCCAGCAGCTTAACACCAGCTGTCGGTGAGCAGTACTTC.

The V gene is TRBV18, the J gene TRBJ1-2, with D uncertain. Looked up from germline, CDR1 is KGHSH and CDR2 is LQKENI. The CDR3 contains 13 residues. V lost 5 bases and J 6 bases, leaving 13 bases between the germline ends. CDR3 amino acids: CASSKRGEDGYTF. DNA for the CDR3: TGTGCCAGCTCAAAACGGGGAGAGGATGGCTACACCTTC.

The V and J genes are TRBV20-1 and TRBJ1-6; 8 nucleotides align to TRBD1. The trim removed 3 bases at V and 10 bases at J, leaving 14 bases unmatched. Looked up from germline, CDR1 is DFQATT and CDR2 is SNEGSKA (reference sequence). This CDR3 has 16 residues. CDR3 sequence reads: CSARSQGVLTGSPLHF. Here the CDR3 DNA reads TGCAGTGCTAGGTCACAGGGGGTTCTTACAGGATCACCCCTCCACTTT.

This clonotype has a single count. The chain couples TRBV20-1 to TRBJ2-2; 8 positions agree with TRBD2. Germline CDR1 DFQATT, CDR2 SNEGSKA (reference sequence). This CDR3 is 15 amino acids long. V shed 6 bases, J shed 0 bases, and the junction held 6 bases outside the gene matches. The CDR3 bases are TGCAGTGCCTATTTAGCGGGGTCGAACACCGGGGAGCTGTTTTTT. This gives the protein CSAYLAGSNTGELFF.

There are a few counts of this clonotype. This chain links TRBV10-3 with TRBJ2-7; 14 bases line up with TRBD2. This CDR3 region has 15 residues. Germline V gives CDR1 ENHRY, CDR2 SYGVKD. With 3 bases clipped from V and 3 bases from J, the junction kept 1 base outside the gene matches. CDR3 nucleotide sequence: TGTGCCATCAGTGACGGACTAGCGGGGGGCTACGAGCAGTACTTC. Translation: CAISDGLAGGYEQYF.

In its sample, this clonotype was seen a few times. The genes are TRBV9 and TRBJ2-1; D not resolved. In germline, CDR1 is SGDLS, CDR2 YYNGEE. This CDR3 region has 16 residues. Trimming took off 0 bases at V and 0 bases at J, with 10 bases between the two ends. Here the CDR3 reads CASSVDVTISYNEQFF. The CDR3 nucleotides are TGTGCCAGCAGCGTAGACGTGACAATCTCCTACAATGAGCAGTTCTTC. The full variable domain, with the rest looked up from reference TRBV9 and TRBJ2-1, is DSGVTQTPKHLITATGQRVTLRCSPRSGDLSVYWYQQSLDQGLQFLIQYYNGEERAKGNILERFSAQQFPDLHSELNLSSLELGDSALYFCASSVDVTISYNEQFFGPGTRLTVL.

This clonotype was seen a few times. Written as DNA, the CDR3 is TGCAGTGCTAGAGATATATCCAGACAGGGGGTTAGCTCCTATAATTCACCCCTCCACTTT. Amino acids: CSARDISRQGVSSYNSPLHF. The chain is built from TRBV20-1 and TRBJ1-6, with 9 bases identical to TRBD1. From germline, CDR1 is DFQATT and CDR2 SNEGSKA (reference sequence). The CDR3 extends over 20 amino acids. V was clipped by 0 bases and J by 0 bases; unmatched bases: 12.

The J gene is TRBJ2-7, the V gene TRBV12-3 or TRBV12-4; 7 bases line up with TRBD1. The CDR3 has 14 amino acids. V lost 6 bases and J lost 1; bases outside the gene matches: 6. The CDR3 region is CASSSWGQSYEQYF. The CDR3 DNA is TGTGCCAGCAGCTCTTGGGGACAGTCCTACGAGCAGTACTTC.

CDR3 in DNA: TGTGCCAGCAGTACGGCGGAGCTCTCCTACGAGCAGTACTTC. Residues: CASSTAELSYEQYF. The J gene is TRBJ2-7, the V gene TRBV7-8, with D unresolved. The CDR3 length is 14 residues. Deletions cut 6 bases from V and 0 bases from J, with 12 bases between. Per germline, CDR1 SGHVS and CDR2 FQNEAQ.

The chain has TRBV7-2 and TRBJ2-7, with D hard to call. The CDR3 has 15 amino acids. Trimming removed 5 bases at V and 5 bases at J, with 19 bases between. Per germline, CDR1 SGHTA and CDR2 FQGNSA. The CDR3 region has the DNA TGTGCCAGCAGCCCCACGGGCCTCCCGAGGAACGAGCAGTACTTC. This translates into CASSPTGLPRNEQYF.

The rearrangement uses TRBV19 and TRBJ1-5; 7 positions agree with TRBD1. The length of the CDR3 is 14 residues. Germline loops: CDR1 LNHDA, CDR2 SQIVND (reference sequence). The junction had 2 bases not matched to a gene; V was cut back by 4 bases and J by 2 bases. Here the CDR3 DNA reads TGTGCCAGTAGTAGTCAGGGGGGCAATCAGCCCCAGCATTTT. Translating gives CASSSQGGNQPQHF.

This clonotype has only a few counts. The chain links TRBV2 to TRBJ2-3, with a tentative D call TRBD1 (5 bases). Germline CDR1 reads SNHLY; CDR2 reads FYNNEI. The CDR3 is made up of 13 amino acids. The V end lost 7 bases, the J end lost 2 bases, and 10 bases lay between the germline ends. The CDR3 spells CASIRRVTDTQYF. The DNA of the CDR3 is TGTGCCAGCATTCGCAGGGTCACAGATACGCAGTATTTT.

V gene TRBV10-3 combines with J gene TRBJ1-4; 9 nucleotides line up with TRBD1. Germline lookup yields CDR1 ENHRY and CDR2 SYGVKD. CDR3 size: 13 residues. V trimming: 9 bases; J trimming: 6 bases; junction bases outside the gene matches: 5. This chain's CDR3 is CAIAGQGDEKLFF. CDR3 in DNA: TGTGCCATTGCGGGACAGGGAGATGAAAAACTGTTTTTT.

The genes are TRBV9 and TRBJ2-1, with TRBD1 matching over 8 bases. The CDR3 consists of 16 residues. The germline V gene encodes CDR1 SGDLS and CDR2 YYNGEE. J was trimmed by 4 bases and V by 3 bases; bases with no gene match: 9. The CDR3 DNA is TGTGCCAGCAGCGCAGGGCAGGGGGCGTTTTACAATGAGCAGTTCTTC. The encoded protein is CASSAGQGAFYNEQFF.

V gene TRBV20-1 combines with J gene TRBJ2-4; D perhaps matches TRBD2 (5 bases). The germline V and J ends were trimmed by 3 bases and 0 bases, with 6 bases remaining between them. The CDR3 totals 13 residues. CDR1 and CDR2 (germline): DFQATT, SNEGSKA (reference sequence). The CDR3 reads CSAREVAKNIQYF. CDR3 DNA: TGCAGTGCTAGGGAGGTAGCCAAAAACATTCAGTACTTC.

CDR3 sequence reads: CASSSPGHTDTQYF. The CDR3 region has the DNA TGTGCCAGCAGTTCCCCGGGGCACACAGATACGCAGTATTTT. The chain uses TRBV6-1 and TRBJ2-3; D might be TRBD1 or TRBD2, each matching 5 bases. This CDR3 has 14 residues. Per germline, CDR1 MNHNS and CDR2 SASEGT. Trimming removed 5 bases from V and 2 bases from J, with 11 bases in between.

The V call is TRBV6-5, the J call TRBJ2-5; D is unclear. Trimming pared 6 bases from V and 5 bases from J, leaving 10 bases between. The CDR3 has 12 amino acids. Per the germline V gene, CDR1 is MNHEY and CDR2 is SVGAGI. This CDR3 reads CASRNDVETQYF. The CDR3 DNA follows: TGTGCCAGCAGAAACGACGTGGAGACCCAGTACTTC.

This sequence joins TRBV6-6 and TRBJ2-7; 9 bases are a match to TRBD1. J lost 6 bases, V lost 6 bases, and 9 bases had no gene match. Germline values: CDR1 MNHNY, CDR2 SVGAGI (reference sequence). This CDR3 has 14 amino acids. The CDR3 reads CASRSGTGPGEQYF. The CDR3, as DNA: TGTGCCAGCAGGTCCGGGACAGGGCCCGGCGAGCAGTACTTC.